A single sample is the source of the 8 T cell receptor beta chains below, sequenced in a study of control samples from healthy donors and cancer patients (dated by TCRdb to about 2020). Library construction relied on the immunoSEQ multiplex PCR assay. Not all clones reach the TCRdb copy of this immuneACCESS table, which keeps in-frame sequences only. Checked studies attribute under half of the gap to unresolved V genes and leave the rest unexplained. This sample holds around 120,000 clones; around nine tenths were observed only once. The top ten constitute 2% to 2.5% of the sample. The sequencing sample was made of blood. All receptors derive from a woman in her sixties or seventies in good health.

The V gene is TRBV12-5, the J gene TRBJ2-2, with 10 nucleotides matching TRBD2. Germline V gives CDR1 LGHNT, CDR2 FRNRAP. Losses at the gene ends were 7 bases for V and 3 bases for J; bases not matched to a gene: 2. The CDR3 runs 14 residues. CDR3 DNA: TGTGCTAGTGCAGCGGGAGGGGACACCGGGGAGCTGTTTTTT. This encodes CASAAGGDTGELFF.

The chain carries TRBV11-3 and TRBJ2-1; D gene ambiguous. V was trimmed by 2 bases and J by 9 bases, leaving 11 bases between them. Germline assignment: CDR1 SGHNT and CDR2 YENEEA. The length of the CDR3 is 13 residues. The CDR3 region has the DNA TGTGCCAGCAGCTTAAAAGTATTTGGTGAGCAGTTCTTC. Its translation is CASSLKVFGEQFF. Together with reference TRBV11-3 and TRBJ2-1, the CDR3 gives the full variable domain: EAGVVQSPRYKIIEKKQPVAFWCNPISGHNTLYWYLQNLGQGPELLIRYENEEAVDDSQLPKDRFSAERLKGVDSTLKIQPAELGDSAVYLCASSLKVFGEQFFGPGTRLTVL.

The genes are TRBV6-6 and TRBJ1-5, with D tentatively TRBD1 (5 bases). The CDR3 extends over 15 amino acids. The V gene's germline CDR1 is MNHNY and CDR2 SVGAGI (reference sequence). V was cut by 6 bases and J by 3 bases, with 15 bases left in between. CDR3 region: CASSPGGSYNQPQHF. The CDR3 DNA is TGTGCCAGCAGCCCCGGGGGGAGCTACAATCAGCCCCAGCATTTT.

The rearrangement uses TRBV19 and TRBJ1-6; D is perhaps TRBD1 (6 bases). V lost 7 bases and J lost 4, with 17 bases in between. CDR1 LNHDA and CDR2 SQIVND come from the germline V gene (reference sequence). This CDR3 spans 16 amino acids. CDR3 coding DNA: TGTGCCAGTACCCGGACAGACGTCATGTATAATTCACCCCTCCACTTT. It codes for CASTRTDVMYNSPLHF.

This chain uses TRBV4-1 with TRBJ1-6, with 7 bases lining up with TRBD1. The V segment lost 3 bases and the J segment 10 bases; nucleotides outside the gene matches: 3. Looked up from germline, CDR1 is MGHRA and CDR2 is YSYEKL. The CDR3 runs 13 residues. CDR3 DNA sequence: TGCGCCAGCAGCCACGACAGGGAATCACCCCTCCACTTT. It yields the protein CASSHDRESPLHF.

This clone occurred a few times. The chain carries TRBV4-1 and TRBJ1-2; TRBD1 might be the D (5 bases). Germline V lookup: CDR1 MGHRA, CDR2 YSYEKL. Trimming left V 0 bases short and J 4 bases short, with 12 bases between. The CDR3 loop spans 15 amino acids. The CDR3 DNA follows: TGCGCCAGCAGCCAAGAGGTGACAGTCATCTATGGCTACACCTTC. Translating gives CASSQEVTVIYGYTF.

The chain combines TRBV6-6 with TRBJ1-2; D unclear. The CDR3 extends over 11 amino acids. Germline CDR1 is MNHNY and CDR2 is SVGAGI (reference sequence). With 5 bases removed from V and 8 bases from J, the gap between germline ends came to 9 bases. The CDR3 bases are TGTGCCAGCAGTCTGCGAGGCGGCTACACCTTC. Its protein is CASSLRGGYTF.

V and J are TRBV19 and TRBJ1-1; 11 positions match TRBD1. Trimming at V came to 4 bases and at J to 11 bases, leaving 12 bases not matched to a gene. Looked up from germline, CDR1 is LNHDA and CDR2 is SQIVND (reference sequence). The CDR3 spans 15 residues. The CDR3 protein is CASSKARDRGLRAFF. CDR3 sequence (DNA): TGTGCCAGTAGTAAAGCCCGGGACAGGGGGTTGCGGGCTTTCTTT.